The 21 T cell receptor beta chains in this list originate from one sample, sequenced in a study of blood T cell repertoires in COVID-19. The repertoire was sequenced with immunoSEQ multiplex PCR; TCRdb's copy has only in-frame clones and lacks some. The sample consists of 200,000 to 300,000 clones, around 87% of them appearing once. Source material: peripheral blood. The origin of the receptors is a woman in her forties or fifties with acute or convalescent COVID-19.

The chain recombines TRBV2 with TRBJ2-1; 8 nucleotides line up with TRBD2. Germline V gene sequence: CDR1 SNHLY, CDR2 FYNNEI. Losses at the gene ends were 7 bases for V and 6 bases for J; bases not matched to a gene: 11. This CDR3 comprises 15 residues. The CDR3 nucleotides are TGTGCCAGCACCTCGGGGGGTGCGGGAGGCAATGAGCAGTTCTTC. This encodes CASTSGGAGGNEQFF.

The chain recombines TRBV24-1 with TRBJ2-5; 11 bases are shared with TRBD1. CDR1 KGHDR and CDR2 SFDVKD come from the germline V gene. The CDR3 totals 18 residues. Germline trimming cut 3 bases from V and 1 base from J; bases unmatched to any gene: 9. The CDR3 spells CATSDPQGDRGGQETQYF. CDR3 sequence (DNA): TGTGCCACCAGTGATCCTCAGGGGGACAGGGGGGGCCAAGAGACCCAGTACTTC.

This clone was counted a single time. The chain has TRBV6-5 and TRBJ2-3; TRBD2 aligns across 7 bases. This CDR3 comprises 14 residues. V gave up 7 bases and J gave up 0 bases; unmatched junction bases: 4. Per the germline V gene, CDR1 is MNHEY and CDR2 is SVGAGI. The CDR3 nucleotides are TGTGCCAGCAAAATACTAGCGAGCACAGATACGCAGTATTTT. Translation: CASKILASTDTQYF.

The rearrangement links TRBV14 to TRBJ1-3; D ambiguous. Germline-derived CDR1 and CDR2 are SGHDN and FVKESK. This CDR3 has 15 amino acids. Trimming left V 4 bases short and J 0 bases short, with 10 bases between. The CDR3 DNA follows: TGTGCCAGCAGCCTTGGACTGTTCTCTGGAAACACCATATATTTT. This sequence encodes CASSLGLFSGNTIYF.

The genes are TRBV15 and TRBJ1-1; 9 bases match TRBD1. Trimming cost V 1 base and J 10 bases; bases outside gene matches: 10. This CDR3 comprises 15 residues. CDR1 and CDR2 (germline): LNHNV, YYDKDF (reference sequence). CDR3 amino acids: CATSRGGTGLEAAFF. Written as DNA, the CDR3 is TGTGCCACCAGCAGAGGTGGGACAGGGCTTGAGGCAGCTTTCTTT.

The chain uses TRBV28 and TRBJ2-1, with 8 positions matching TRBD2. This CDR3 has 14 residues. Trimming cost V 5 bases and J 8 bases; bases outside gene matches: 8. CDR1 and CDR2 from the germline V gene are MDHEN and SYDVKM. The CDR3 sequence is CASSDQREFYEQFF. In DNA form, the CDR3 reads TGTGCCAGCAGTGATCAGCGGGAGTTCTATGAGCAGTTCTTC. Based on the CDR3 plus reference TRBV28 and TRBJ2-1, the full variable domain is DVKVTQSSRYLVKRTGEKVFLECVQDMDHENMFWYRQDPGLGLRLIYFSYDVKMKEKGDIPEGYSVSREKKERFSLILESASTNQTSMYLCASSDQREFYEQFFGPGTRLTVL.

V usage is TRBV5-1 and J usage is TRBJ2-1; 10 nucleotides match TRBD1. The CDR3 extends over 15 amino acids. J gave up 6 bases and V 7 bases, and 10 bases lay outside the gene matches. The germline V gene has CDR1 SGHRS and CDR2 YFSETQ. This CDR3 reads CASRGRGQGSNEQFF. In DNA, the CDR3 is TGCGCCAGCCGGGGAAGGGGACAGGGGAGCAATGAGCAGTTCTTC. The full variable domain, in which reference TRBV5-1 and TRBJ2-1 provide the parts outside the CDR3, is KAGVTQTPRYLIKTRGQQVTLSCSPISGHRSVSWYQQTPGQGLQFLFEYFSETQRNKGNFPGRFSGRQFSNSRSEMNVSTLELGDSALYLCASRGRGQGSNEQFFGPGTRLTVL.

This sequence joins TRBV9 and TRBJ2-1; no clear D. From germline, CDR1 is SGDLS and CDR2 YYNGEE. This CDR3 is built from 13 residues. The germline V and J ends were trimmed by 0 bases and 8 bases, with 9 bases remaining between them. The CDR3 is CASSVALADEQFF. DNA for the CDR3: TGTGCCAGCAGCGTAGCTCTGGCCGATGAGCAGTTCTTC.

V usage is TRBV5-1 and J usage is TRBJ2-1, with a weak D call TRBD1 (6 bases). The V end lost 5 bases, the J end lost 5 bases, and 20 bases lay between the germline ends. CDR3 length: 16 amino acids. The germline V gene encodes CDR1 SGHRS and CDR2 YFSETQ. The CDR3 here is CASSYIPSGTNNEQFF. CDR3 nucleotides: TGCGCCAGCAGTTACATCCCCTCCGGGACAAACAATGAGCAGTTCTTC.

Remarks on this clone: The same CDR3 is also encoded by other DNA sequences in this sample. This chain uses TRBV28 with TRBJ2-3, with TRBD2 matching 8 bases. The germline V gene has CDR1 MDHEN and CDR2 SYDVKM. CDR3 size: 15 residues. V trimming: 5 bases; J trimming: 0 bases; junction bases outside the gene matches: 4. The CDR3 here is CASSPTGGSTDTQYF. CDR3 in DNA: TGTGCCAGCAGTCCCACGGGAGGGAGCACAGATACGCAGTATTTT.

V and J are TRBV28 and TRBJ2-1; 11 bases align to TRBD2. This CDR3 spans 15 amino acids. CDR1 MDHEN and CDR2 SYDVKM come from the germline V gene. The J segment lost 7 bases and the V segment lost 5 bases, leaving 7 bases of the junction unmatched. The CDR3 DNA reads as TGTGCCAGCAGTCAACGACTAGCGGGGTTTAATGAGCAGTTCTTC. It specifies CASSQRLAGFNEQFF.

The chain carries TRBV7-2 and TRBJ2-2; 7 nucleotides agree with TRBD2. Trimming took 1 base from V and 4 from J; bases not matched to a gene: 6. The length of the CDR3 is 16 residues. Germline CDR1 is SGHTA and CDR2 is FQGNSA. The CDR3, as DNA: TGTGCCAGCAGCTTAGAGGTGGGAGGGGTCACCGGGGAGCTGTTTTTT. Translation: CASSLEVGGVTGELFF.

This clone was picked up one time. The chain combines TRBV29-1 with TRBJ2-1, with D possibly being TRBD2 (5 bases). There are 13 residues in the CDR3. Deletions cut 7 bases from V and 7 bases from J, with 17 bases between. Germline assignment: CDR1 SQVTM and CDR2 ANQGSEA. CDR3 region: CSAKGLPGNEQFF. CDR3 in DNA: TGCAGCGCCAAGGGCCTGCCGGGGAATGAGCAGTTCTTC.

The CDR3 nucleotides read TGTGCCAGCAGCTTAGTTGGGACATCTGTTAATGAAAAACTGTTTTTT. Protein: CASSLVGTSVNEKLFF. This chain links TRBV7-8 with TRBJ1-4; TRBD1 might be the D (6 bases). Trimming left V 1 base short and J 4 bases short, with 13 bases between. Germline V CDR1 and CDR2: SGHVS, FQNEAQ. The CDR3 extends over 16 amino acids.

For this clone: This sample also contains other DNA sequences that code for the same CDR3. The chain uses TRBV18 and TRBJ2-7; tentatively, D is TRBD2 (6 bases). V dropped 0 bases and J dropped 1 base, with 7 bases sitting between them. The CDR3 runs 14 residues. Germline V gives CDR1 KGHSH, CDR2 LQKENI. CDR3 coding DNA: TGTGCCAGCTCACCACCGGCGGGGTCCTACGAGCAGTACTTC. It specifies CASSPPAGSYEQYF.

This clone is a singleton in its sample. The chain couples TRBV18 to TRBJ1-2; possibly TRBD1 for D (5 bases). CDR1 KGHSH and CDR2 LQKENI come from the germline V gene. The CDR3 sequence is 17 residues long. V shed 1 base and J shed 0 bases, with 15 bases lying between them. The CDR3: CASSPRAGGQANYGYTF. DNA for the CDR3: TGTGCCAGCTCACCACGGGCAGGCGGACAAGCTAACTATGGCTACACCTTC.

The V and J genes are TRBV7-2 and TRBJ2-3, with 10 bases matching TRBD2. Germline V gene sequence: CDR1 SGHTA, CDR2 FQGNSA. With V trimmed by 5 bases and J by 5 bases, 7 bases remained unmatched. The CDR3 totals 15 residues. The CDR3 protein is CASSGASGRGDTQYF. DNA for the CDR3: TGTGCCAGCAGCGGAGCTAGCGGGAGAGGAGATACGCAGTATTTT.

This clone was found once. The rearrangement uses TRBV19 and TRBJ2-2, with TRBD1 identical over 8 bases. The CDR3 length is 14 residues. Trimming took 6 bases from V and 7 from J; bases not matched to a gene: 7. CDR1 is LNHDA, CDR2 SQIVND, per germline (reference sequence). The CDR3 nucleotides read TGTGCCAGTAGGATCCCAGGGGGCAACGGGGAGCTGTTTTTT. Translating gives CASRIPGGNGELFF. The variable domain in full, with the rest retrieved from reference TRBV19 and TRBJ2-2, is DGGITQSPKYLFRKEGQNVTLSCEQNLNHDAMYWYRQDPGQGLRLIYYSQIVNDFQKGDIAEGYSVSREKKESFPLTVTSAQKNPTAFYLCASRIPGGNGELFFGEGSRLTVL.

The chain couples TRBV7-9 to TRBJ2-7, with 9 bases that match TRBD2. This CDR3 spans 16 amino acids. V lost 6 bases, J lost 5 bases, and 14 bases stayed unmatched. Per germline, CDR1 SEHNR and CDR2 FQNEAQ (reference sequence). The CDR3 bases are TGTGCCAGCAGTCAAGCAGTCCTAGCGGGATTCAACGAGCAGTACTTC. Amino acids: CASSQAVLAGFNEQYF.

This chain uses TRBV12-3 or TRBV12-4 with TRBJ1-1; D is ambiguous. The CDR3 consists of 10 residues. V lost 10 bases and J lost 7, with 10 bases in between. CDR3 region: CATGRVEAFF. DNA of the CDR3: TGTGCCACCGGGCGGGTTGAAGCTTTCTTT.

CDR3 protein: CSARVVEAFF. The CDR3 region has the DNA TGCAGTGCTAGAGTAGTTGAAGCTTTCTTT. This chain connects TRBV20-1 to TRBJ1-1; no clear D. V was shortened by 1 base and J by 7 bases, with 4 bases between the two germline ends. The CDR3 has 10 residues. CDR1 is DFQATT and CDR2 is SNEGSKA in the germline V gene (reference sequence).